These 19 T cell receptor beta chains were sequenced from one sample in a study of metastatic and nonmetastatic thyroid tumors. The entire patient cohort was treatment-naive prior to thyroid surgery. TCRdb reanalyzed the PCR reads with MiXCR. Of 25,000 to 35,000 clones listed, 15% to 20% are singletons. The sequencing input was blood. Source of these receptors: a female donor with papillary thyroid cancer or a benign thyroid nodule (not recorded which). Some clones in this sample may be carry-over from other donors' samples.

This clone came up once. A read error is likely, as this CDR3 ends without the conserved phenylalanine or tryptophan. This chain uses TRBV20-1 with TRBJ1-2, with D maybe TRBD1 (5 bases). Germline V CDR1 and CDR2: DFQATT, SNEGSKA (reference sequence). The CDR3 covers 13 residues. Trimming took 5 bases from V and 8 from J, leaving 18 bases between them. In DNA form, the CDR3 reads TGCAGTGCTCCTGGGGGGACGTCCCGGGGCTACACCGTC. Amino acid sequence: CSAPGGTSRGYTV.

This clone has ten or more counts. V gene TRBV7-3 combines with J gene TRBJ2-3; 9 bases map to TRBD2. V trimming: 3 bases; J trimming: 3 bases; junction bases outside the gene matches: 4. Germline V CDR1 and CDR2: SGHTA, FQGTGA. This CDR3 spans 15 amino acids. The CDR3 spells CASSFLSGRTDTQYF. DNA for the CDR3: TGTGCCAGCAGCTTCCTTAGCGGGAGAACAGATACGCAGTATTTT.

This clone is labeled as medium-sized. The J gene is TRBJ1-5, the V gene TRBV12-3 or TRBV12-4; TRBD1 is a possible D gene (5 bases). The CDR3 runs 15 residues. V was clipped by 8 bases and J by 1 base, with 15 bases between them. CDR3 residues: CASLPGQGSNQPQHF. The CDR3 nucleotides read TGTGCCAGCCTCCCGGGGCAGGGAAGCAATCAGCCCCAGCATTTT.

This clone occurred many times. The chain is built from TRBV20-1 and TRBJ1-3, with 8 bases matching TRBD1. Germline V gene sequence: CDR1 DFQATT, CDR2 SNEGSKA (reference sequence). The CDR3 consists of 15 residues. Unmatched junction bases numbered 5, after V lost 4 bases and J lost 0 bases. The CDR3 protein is CSANQGASSGNTIYF. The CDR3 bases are TGCAGTGCTAACCAGGGGGCCAGCTCTGGAAACACCATATATTTT.

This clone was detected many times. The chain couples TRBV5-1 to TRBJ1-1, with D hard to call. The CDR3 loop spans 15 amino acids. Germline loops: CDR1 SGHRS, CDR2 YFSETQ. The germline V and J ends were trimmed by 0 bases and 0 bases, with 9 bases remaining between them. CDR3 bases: TGCGCCAGCAGCTTGGCACAGCCCATGAACACTGAAGCTTTCTTT. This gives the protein CASSLAQPMNTEAFF.

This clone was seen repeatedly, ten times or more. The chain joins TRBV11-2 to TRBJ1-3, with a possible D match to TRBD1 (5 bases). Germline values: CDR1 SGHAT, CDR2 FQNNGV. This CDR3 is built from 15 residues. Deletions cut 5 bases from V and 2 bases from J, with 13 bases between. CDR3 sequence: CASSNQGQAGNTIYF. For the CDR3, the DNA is TGTGCCAGCAGCAACCAGGGTCAGGCTGGAAACACCATATATTTT.

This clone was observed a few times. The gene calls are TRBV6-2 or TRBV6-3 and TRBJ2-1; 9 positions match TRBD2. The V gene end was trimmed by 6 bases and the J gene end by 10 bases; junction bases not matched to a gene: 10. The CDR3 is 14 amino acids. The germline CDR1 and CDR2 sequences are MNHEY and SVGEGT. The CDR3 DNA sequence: TGTGCCAGCAGACCTATAGCGGGAGTGAGAGAGCAGTTCTTC. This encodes CASRPIAGVREQFF.

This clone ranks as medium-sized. CDR3 loop: CATSAPGVDYEQYF. The DNA of the CDR3 is TGTGCCACCAGTGCCCCGGGAGTAGACTACGAGCAGTACTTC. This sequence joins TRBV24-1 and TRBJ2-7; tentatively, D is TRBD2 (6 bases). This CDR3 region has 14 residues. Germline CDR1 and CDR2: KGHDR and SFDVKD. Trimming pared 5 bases from V and 3 bases from J, leaving 13 bases between.

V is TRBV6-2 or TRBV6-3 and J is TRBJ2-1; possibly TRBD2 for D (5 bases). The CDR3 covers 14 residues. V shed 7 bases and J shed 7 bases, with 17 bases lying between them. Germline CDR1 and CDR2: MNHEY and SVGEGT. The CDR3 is CASKRSATQNEQFF. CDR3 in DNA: TGTGCCAGCAAGCGGAGCGCTACCCAGAATGAGCAGTTCTTC.

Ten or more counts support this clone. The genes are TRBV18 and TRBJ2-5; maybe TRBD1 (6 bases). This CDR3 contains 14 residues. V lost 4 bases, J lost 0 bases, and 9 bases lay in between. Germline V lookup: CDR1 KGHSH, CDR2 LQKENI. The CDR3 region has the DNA TGTGCCAGCTCACTGGGGACACACCAAGAGACCCAGTACTTC. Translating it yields CASSLGTHQETQYF.

The CDR3 loop is CASFTWLRGNNSPLHF. CDR3 nucleotide sequence: TGTGCCAGCTTTACGTGGTTGAGGGGTAATAATTCACCCCTCCACTTT. This chain connects TRBV6-1 to TRBJ1-6; maybe TRBD1 (5 bases). Trimming left V 8 bases short and J 5 bases short, with 19 bases between. Per the germline V gene, CDR1 is MNHNS and CDR2 is SASEGT. This CDR3 has 16 amino acids.

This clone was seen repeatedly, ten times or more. In nucleotides, the CDR3 is TGTGCCTGGAGTGCACAGGGTTTTAGGTCCTACGAGCAGTACTTC. It codes for CAWSAQGFRSYEQYF. The chain joins TRBV30 to TRBJ2-7; TRBD1 is a possible D gene (6 bases). V was shortened by 1 base and J by 1 base, with 14 bases between the two germline ends. The germline gives CDR1 GTSNPN, CDR2 SVGIG (reference sequence). CDR3 size: 15 residues.

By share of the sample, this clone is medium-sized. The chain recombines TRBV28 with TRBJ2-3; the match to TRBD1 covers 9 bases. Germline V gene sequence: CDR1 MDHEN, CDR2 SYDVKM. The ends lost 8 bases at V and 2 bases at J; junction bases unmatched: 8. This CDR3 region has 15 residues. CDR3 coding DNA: TGTGCCAGCCCTCCCCGACAGGGGGACACAGATACGCAGTATTTT. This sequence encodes CASPPRQGDTDTQYF.

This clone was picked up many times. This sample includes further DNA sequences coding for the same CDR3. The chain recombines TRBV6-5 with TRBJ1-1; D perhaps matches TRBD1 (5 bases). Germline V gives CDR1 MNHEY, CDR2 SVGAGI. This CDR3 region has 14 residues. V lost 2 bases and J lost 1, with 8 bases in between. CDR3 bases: TGTGCCAGCAGTTACGGGGGTACGAACACTGAAGCTTTCTTT. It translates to CASSYGGTNTEAFF.

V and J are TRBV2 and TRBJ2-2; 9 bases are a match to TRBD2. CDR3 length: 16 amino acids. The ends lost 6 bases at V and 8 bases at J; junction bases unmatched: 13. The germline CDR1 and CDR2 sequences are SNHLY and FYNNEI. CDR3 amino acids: CASRKNGLAQVGELFF. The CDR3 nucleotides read TGTGCCAGCAGGAAGAACGGACTAGCGCAGGTGGGGGAGCTGTTTTTT.

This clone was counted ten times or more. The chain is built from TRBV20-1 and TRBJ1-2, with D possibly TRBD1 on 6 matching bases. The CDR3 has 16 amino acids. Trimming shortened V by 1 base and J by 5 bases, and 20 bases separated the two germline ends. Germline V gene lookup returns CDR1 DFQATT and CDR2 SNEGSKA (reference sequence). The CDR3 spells CSARAQGRGQLYGYTF. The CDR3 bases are TGCAGTGCTAGAGCCCAGGGCAGGGGCCAGTTATATGGCTACACCTTC.

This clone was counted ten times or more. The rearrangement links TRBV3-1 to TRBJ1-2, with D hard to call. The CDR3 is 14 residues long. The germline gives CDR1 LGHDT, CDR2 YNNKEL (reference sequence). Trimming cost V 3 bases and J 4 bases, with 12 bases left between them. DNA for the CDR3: TGTGCCAGCAGCCAGGCCGTAGGTTCCTATGGCTACACCTTC. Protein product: CASSQAVGSYGYTF. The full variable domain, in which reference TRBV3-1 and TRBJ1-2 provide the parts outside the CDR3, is DTAVSQTPKYLVTQMGNDKSIKCEQNLGHDTMYWYKQDSKKFLKIMFSYNNKELIINETVPNRFSPKSPDKAHLNLHINSLELGDSAVYFCASSQAVGSYGYTFGSGTRLTVV.

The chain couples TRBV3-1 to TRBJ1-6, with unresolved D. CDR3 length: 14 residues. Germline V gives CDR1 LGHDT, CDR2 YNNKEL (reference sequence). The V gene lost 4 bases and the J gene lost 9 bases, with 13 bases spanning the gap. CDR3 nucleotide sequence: TGTGCCAGCAGCCTTCGCCAGGTGGCTTCACCCCTCCACTTT. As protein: CASSLRQVASPLHF.

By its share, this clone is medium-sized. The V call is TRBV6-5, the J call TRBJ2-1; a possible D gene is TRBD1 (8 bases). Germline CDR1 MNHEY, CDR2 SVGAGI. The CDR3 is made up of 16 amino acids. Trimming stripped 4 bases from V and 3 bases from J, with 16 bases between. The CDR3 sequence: CASSFTGGEGYNEQFF. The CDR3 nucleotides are TGTGCCAGCAGTTTTACAGGGGGGGAGGGCTACAATGAGCAGTTCTTC.